This T cell receptor beta chain is drawn from a study of T cell changes during pregnancy in multiple sclerosis. Data came from immunoSEQ multiplex PCR; TCRdb stores just in-frame clones and leaves some out. Of fewer than 70,000 clones in the sample, about 92% were seen once. Germline V lookup: CDR1 MNHNY, CDR2 SVGAGI (reference sequence). The CDR3 is 16 amino acids. J gave up 1 base and V 5 bases, and 9 bases lay outside the gene matches. Sequencing used peripheral blood, obtained in the second trimester of pregnancy. The rearrangement links TRBV6-6 to TRBJ2-3; 7 nucleotides line up with TRBD1. This clonotype originated in a female donor in good health, enrolled as a control in a pregnancy study. CDR3 protein: CASSHQRQGGTDTQYF. CDR3 in DNA: TGTGCCAGCAGTCACCAACGACAGGGAGGCACAGATACGCAGTATTTT.